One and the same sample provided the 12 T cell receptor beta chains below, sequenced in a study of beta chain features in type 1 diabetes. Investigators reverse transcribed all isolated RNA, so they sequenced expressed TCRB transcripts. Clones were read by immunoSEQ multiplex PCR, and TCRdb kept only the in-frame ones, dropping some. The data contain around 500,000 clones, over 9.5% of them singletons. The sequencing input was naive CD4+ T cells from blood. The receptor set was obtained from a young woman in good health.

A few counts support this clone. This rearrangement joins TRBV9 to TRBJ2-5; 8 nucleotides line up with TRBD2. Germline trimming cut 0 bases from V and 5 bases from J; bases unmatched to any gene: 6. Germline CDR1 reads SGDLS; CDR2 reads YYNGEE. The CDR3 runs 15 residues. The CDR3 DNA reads TGTGCCAGCAGCGTAGGGGGACTAGATGGCGAGACCCAGTACTTC. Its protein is CASSVGGLDGETQYF.

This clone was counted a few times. The CDR3 nucleotides are TGTGCCAGCAGCTTTGGTGGGAGCAGCTCCTACAATGAGCAGTTCTTC. Protein product: CASSFGGSSSYNEQFF. The gene calls are TRBV7-2 and TRBJ2-1; weak D call: TRBD2 (5 bases). The germline V gene has CDR1 SGHTA and CDR2 FQGNSA. CDR3 size: 16 residues. The V end lost 3 bases, the J end lost 0 bases, and 12 bases lay between the germline ends.

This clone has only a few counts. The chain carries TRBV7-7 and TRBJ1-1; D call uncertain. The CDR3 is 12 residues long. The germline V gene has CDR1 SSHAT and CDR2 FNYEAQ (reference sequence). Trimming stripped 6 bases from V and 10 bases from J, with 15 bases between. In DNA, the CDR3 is TGTGCCAGCAGTCCGGACGCACCGGGAGCTTTCTTT. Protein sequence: CASSPDAPGAFF.

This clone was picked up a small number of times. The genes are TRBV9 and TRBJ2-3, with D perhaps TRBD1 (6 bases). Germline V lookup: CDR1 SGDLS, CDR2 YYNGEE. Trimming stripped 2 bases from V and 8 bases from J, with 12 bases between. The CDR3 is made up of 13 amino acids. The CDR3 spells CASSVITGPTQYF. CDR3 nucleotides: TGTGCCAGCAGCGTGATTACAGGGCCTACGCAGTATTTT.

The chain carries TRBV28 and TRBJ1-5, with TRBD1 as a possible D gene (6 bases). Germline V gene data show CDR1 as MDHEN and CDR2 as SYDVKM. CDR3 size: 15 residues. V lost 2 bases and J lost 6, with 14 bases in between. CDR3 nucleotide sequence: TGTGCCAGCAGTTTAAGCCGGGGGCCAGGTCAGCCCCAGCATTTT. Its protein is CASSLSRGPGQPQHF.

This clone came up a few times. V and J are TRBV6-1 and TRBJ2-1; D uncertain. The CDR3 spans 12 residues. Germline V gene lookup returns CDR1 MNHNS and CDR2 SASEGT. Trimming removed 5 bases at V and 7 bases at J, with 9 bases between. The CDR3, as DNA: TGTGCCAGCAGTTTCGGCGTAAATGAGCAGTTCTTC. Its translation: CASSFGVNEQFF.

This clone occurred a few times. The CDR3: CASSLRDGYEQYV. The CDR3 DNA follows: TGTGCCAGCTCACTAAGGGACGGCTACGAGCAGTACGTC. This chain connects TRBV18 to TRBJ2-7; perhaps D is TRBD1 or TRBD2 (5 bases each). CDR1 is KGHSH, CDR2 LQKENI, per germline. Trimming took off 4 bases at V and 3 bases at J, with 10 bases between the two ends. The CDR3 totals 13 residues.

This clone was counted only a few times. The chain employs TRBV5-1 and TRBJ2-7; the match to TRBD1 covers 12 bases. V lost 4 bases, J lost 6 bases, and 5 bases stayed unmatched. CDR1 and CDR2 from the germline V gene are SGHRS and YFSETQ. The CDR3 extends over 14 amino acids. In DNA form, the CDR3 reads TGCGCCAGCAGCACCCGGGACAGGGGGCGCGAGCAGTACTTC. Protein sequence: CASSTRDRGREQYF.

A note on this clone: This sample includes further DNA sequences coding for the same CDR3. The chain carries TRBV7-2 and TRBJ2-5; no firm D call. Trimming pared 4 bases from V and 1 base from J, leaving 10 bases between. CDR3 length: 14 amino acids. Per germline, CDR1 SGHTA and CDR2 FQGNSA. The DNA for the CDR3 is TGTGCCAGCAGCTCTGGGCAAGTCCAAGAGACCCAGTACTTC. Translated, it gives CASSSGQVQETQYF.

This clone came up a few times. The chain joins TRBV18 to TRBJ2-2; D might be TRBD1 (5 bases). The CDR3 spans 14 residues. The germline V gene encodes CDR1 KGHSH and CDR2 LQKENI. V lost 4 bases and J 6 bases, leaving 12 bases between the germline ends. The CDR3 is CASSRVTGSGELFF. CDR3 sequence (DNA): TGTGCCAGCTCACGGGTTACAGGTTCCGGGGAGCTGTTTTTT. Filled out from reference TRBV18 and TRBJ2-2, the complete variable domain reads NAGVMQNPRHLVRRRGQEARLRCSPMKGHSHVYWYRQLPEEGLKFMVYLQKENIIDESGMPKERFSAEFPKEGPSILRIQQVVRGDSAAYFCASSRVTGSGELFFGEGSRLTVL.

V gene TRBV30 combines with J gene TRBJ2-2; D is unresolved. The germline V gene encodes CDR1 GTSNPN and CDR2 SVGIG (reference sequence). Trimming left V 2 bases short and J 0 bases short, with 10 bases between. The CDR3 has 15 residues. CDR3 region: CAWSQNPSNTGELFF. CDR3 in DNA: TGTGCCTGGAGTCAAAACCCTTCGAACACCGGGGAGCTGTTTTTT.

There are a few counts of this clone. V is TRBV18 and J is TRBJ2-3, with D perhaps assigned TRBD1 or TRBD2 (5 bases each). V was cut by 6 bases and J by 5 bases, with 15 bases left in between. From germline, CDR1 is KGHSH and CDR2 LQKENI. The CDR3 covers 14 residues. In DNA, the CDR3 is TGTGCCAGCTCCGACAGCCTCAGCGGAGATACGCAGTATTTT. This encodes CASSDSLSGDTQYF.